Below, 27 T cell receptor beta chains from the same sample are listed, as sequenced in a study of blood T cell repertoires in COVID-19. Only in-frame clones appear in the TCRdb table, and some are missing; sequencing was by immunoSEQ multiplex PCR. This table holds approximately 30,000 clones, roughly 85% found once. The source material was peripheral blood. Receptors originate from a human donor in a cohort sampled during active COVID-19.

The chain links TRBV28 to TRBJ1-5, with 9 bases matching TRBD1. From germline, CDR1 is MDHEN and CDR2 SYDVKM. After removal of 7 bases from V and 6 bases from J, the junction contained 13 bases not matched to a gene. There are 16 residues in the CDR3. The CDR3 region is CASTQNPGQGTQPQHF. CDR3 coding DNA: TGTGCCAGCACCCAAAACCCGGGACAGGGCACTCAGCCCCAGCATTTT.

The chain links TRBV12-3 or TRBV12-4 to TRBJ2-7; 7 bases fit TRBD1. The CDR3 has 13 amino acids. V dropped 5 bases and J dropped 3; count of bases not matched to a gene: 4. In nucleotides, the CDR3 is TGTGCCAGCAGTCGACAGGGACACTACGAGCAGTACTTC. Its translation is CASSRQGHYEQYF.

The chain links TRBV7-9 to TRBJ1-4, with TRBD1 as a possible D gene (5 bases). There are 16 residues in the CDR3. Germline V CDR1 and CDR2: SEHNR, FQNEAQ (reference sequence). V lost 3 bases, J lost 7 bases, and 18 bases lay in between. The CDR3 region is CASSLKATVVGEKLFF. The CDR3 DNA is TGTGCCAGCAGCTTGAAGGCGACAGTCGTCGGTGAAAAACTGTTTTTT.

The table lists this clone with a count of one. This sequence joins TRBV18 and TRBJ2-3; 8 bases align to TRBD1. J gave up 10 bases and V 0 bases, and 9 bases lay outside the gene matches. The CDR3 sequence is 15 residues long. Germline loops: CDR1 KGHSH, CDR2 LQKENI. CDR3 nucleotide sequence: TGTGCCAGCTCACCACCGGACAGGGATACCCCCCCGCAGTATTTT. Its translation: CASSPPDRDTPPQYF.

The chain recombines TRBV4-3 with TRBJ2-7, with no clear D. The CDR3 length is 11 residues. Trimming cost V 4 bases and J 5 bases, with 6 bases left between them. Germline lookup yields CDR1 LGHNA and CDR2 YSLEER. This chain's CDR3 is CASSLGDEQYF. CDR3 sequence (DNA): TGCGCCAGCAGCCTTGGAGACGAGCAGTACTTC.

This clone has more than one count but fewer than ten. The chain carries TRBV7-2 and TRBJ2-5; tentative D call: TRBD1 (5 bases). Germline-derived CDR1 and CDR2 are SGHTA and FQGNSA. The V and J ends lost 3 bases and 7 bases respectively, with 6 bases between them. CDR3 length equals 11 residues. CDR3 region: CASSFQGTQYF. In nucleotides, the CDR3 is TGTGCCAGCAGCTTCCAGGGGACCCAGTACTTC.

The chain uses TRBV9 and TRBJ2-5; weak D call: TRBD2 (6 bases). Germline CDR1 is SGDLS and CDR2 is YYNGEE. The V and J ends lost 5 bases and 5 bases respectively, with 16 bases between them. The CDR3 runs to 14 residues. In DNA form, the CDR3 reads TGTGCCAGCAGTCCCTTTGGGGGAGGCGAGACCCAGTACTTC. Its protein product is CASSPFGGGETQYF.

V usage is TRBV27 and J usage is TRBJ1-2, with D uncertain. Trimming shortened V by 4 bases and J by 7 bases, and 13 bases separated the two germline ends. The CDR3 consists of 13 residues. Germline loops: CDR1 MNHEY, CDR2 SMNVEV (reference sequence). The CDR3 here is CASSSQWPGGYTF. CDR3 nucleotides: TGTGCCAGCAGTTCCCAGTGGCCTGGTGGCTACACCTTC.

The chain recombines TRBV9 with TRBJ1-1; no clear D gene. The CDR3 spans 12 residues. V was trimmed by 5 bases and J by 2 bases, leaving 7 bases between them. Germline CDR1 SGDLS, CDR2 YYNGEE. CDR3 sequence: CASRRYNTEAFF. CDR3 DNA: TGTGCCAGCAGACGCTATAACACTGAAGCTTTCTTT.

DNA for the CDR3: TGTGCCAGCCTGAGGGCGAGCTCCTATAATTCACCCCTCCACTTT. It specifies CASLRASSYNSPLHF. The genes are TRBV6-5 and TRBJ1-6; no definite D call. There are 15 residues in the CDR3. V lost 8 bases to trimming and J lost 0 bases, with 11 bases between them. Germline V gives CDR1 MNHEY, CDR2 SVGAGI.

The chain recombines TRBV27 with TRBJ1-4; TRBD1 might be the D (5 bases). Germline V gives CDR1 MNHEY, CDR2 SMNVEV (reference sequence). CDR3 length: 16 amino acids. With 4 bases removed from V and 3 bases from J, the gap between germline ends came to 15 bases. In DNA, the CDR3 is TGTGCCAGCAGTTCCATTGTAGTCAGGGCTAATGAAAAACTGTTTTTT. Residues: CASSSIVVRANEKLFF.

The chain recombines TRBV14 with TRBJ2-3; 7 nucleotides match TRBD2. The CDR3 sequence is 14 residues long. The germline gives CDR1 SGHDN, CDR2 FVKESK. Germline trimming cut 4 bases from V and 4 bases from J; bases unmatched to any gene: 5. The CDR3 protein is CASSPQAGPDTQYF. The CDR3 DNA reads TGTGCCAGCAGCCCGCAAGCGGGGCCAGATACGCAGTATTTT.

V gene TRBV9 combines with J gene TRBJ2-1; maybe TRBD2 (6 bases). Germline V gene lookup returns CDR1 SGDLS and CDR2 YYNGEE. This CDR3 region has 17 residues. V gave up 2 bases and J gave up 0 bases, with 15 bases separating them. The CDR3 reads CASSVNPRESSYNEQFF. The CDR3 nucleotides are TGTGCCAGCAGCGTCAACCCCCGGGAGAGCTCCTACAATGAGCAGTTCTTC.

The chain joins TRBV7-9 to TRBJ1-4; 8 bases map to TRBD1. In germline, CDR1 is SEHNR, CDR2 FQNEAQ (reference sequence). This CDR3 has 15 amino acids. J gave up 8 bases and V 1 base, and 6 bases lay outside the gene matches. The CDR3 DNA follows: TGTGCCAGCAGCTTAGGGACAGGGAGGAAGGAAAAACTGTTTTTT. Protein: CASSLGTGRKEKLFF.

The CDR3 nucleotides read TGTGCCAGCAGCTTTTCGGGACATTCCTTCTATGGCTACACCTTC. It specifies CASSFSGHSFYGYTF. The rearrangement links TRBV7-9 to TRBJ1-2; D perhaps matches TRBD1 (6 bases). The CDR3 contains 15 residues. V was pared by 3 bases and J by 4 bases, with 15 bases between. In germline, CDR1 is SEHNR, CDR2 FQNEAQ (reference sequence).

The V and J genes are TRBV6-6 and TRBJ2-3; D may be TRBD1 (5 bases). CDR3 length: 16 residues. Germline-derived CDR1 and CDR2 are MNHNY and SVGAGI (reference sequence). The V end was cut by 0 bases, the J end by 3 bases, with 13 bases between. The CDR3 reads CASSYSSGRVTDTQYF. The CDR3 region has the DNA TGTGCCAGCAGTTACTCCTCGGGCAGGGTAACAGATACGCAGTATTTT.

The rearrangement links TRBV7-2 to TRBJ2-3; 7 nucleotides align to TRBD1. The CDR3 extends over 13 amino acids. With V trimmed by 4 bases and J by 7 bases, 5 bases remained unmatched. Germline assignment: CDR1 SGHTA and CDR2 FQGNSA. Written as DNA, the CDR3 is TGTGCCAGCAGCTCAGACAGGGTCAATACGCAGTATTTT. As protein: CASSSDRVNTQYF.

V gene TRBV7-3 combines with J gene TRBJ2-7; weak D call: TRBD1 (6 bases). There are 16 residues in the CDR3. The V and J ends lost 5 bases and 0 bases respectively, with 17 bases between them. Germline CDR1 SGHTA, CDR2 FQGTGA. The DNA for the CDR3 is TGTGCCAGCAGCCAACAGGCAGGGACAAACTCCTACGAGCAGTACTTC. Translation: CASSQQAGTNSYEQYF.

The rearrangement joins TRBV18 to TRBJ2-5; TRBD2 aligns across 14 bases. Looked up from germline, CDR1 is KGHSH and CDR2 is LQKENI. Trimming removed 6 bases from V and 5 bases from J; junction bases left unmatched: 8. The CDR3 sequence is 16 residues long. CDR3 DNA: TGTGCCAGCTCTCGGGGACTAGCGGGGGAATTTGAGACCCAGTACTTC. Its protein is CASSRGLAGEFETQYF.

Here the CDR3 reads CASSLDGGSYEQYF. The CDR3 DNA sequence: TGCGCCAGCAGCTTGGACGGGGGCTCCTACGAGCAGTACTTC. This chain connects TRBV5-1 to TRBJ2-7, with D possibly being TRBD2 (6 bases). The CDR3 length is 14 residues. Germline V gene sequence: CDR1 SGHRS, CDR2 YFSETQ. V lost 0 bases to trimming and J lost 0 bases, with 7 bases between them.

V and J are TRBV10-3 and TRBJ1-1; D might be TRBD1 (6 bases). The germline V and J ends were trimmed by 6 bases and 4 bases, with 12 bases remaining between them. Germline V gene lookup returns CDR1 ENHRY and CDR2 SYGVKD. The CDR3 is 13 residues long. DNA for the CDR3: TGTGCCATCAGGGAGGGGGGCGGCACTGAAGCTTTCTTT. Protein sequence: CAIREGGGTEAFF.

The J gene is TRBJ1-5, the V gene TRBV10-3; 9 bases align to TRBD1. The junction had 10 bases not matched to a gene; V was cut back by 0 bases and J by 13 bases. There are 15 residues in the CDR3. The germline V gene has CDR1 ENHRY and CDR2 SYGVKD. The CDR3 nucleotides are TGTGCCATCAGTGAGTCTGGGACAGGGCCCCACAGTCAGCATTTT. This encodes CAISESGTGPHSQHF.

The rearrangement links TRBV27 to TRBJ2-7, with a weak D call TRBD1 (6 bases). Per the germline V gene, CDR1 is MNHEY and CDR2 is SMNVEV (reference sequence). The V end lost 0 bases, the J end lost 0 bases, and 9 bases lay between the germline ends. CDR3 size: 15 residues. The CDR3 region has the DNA TGTGCCAGCAGTTTATCGCAGGACAGCTCCTACGAGCAGTACTTC. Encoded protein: CASSLSQDSSYEQYF.

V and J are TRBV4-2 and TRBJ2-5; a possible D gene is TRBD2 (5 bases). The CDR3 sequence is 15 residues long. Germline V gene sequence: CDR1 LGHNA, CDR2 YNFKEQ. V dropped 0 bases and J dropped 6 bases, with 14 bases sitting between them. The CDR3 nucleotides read TGTGCCAGCAGCCAAGATGGGCTAGCAAAGCAGACCCAGTACTTC. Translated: CASSQDGLAKQTQYF.

The CDR3 DNA sequence: TGTGCCAGCAGGCCTACAGGGTCCTATAGCAATCAGCCCCAGCATTTT. This translates into CASRPTGSYSNQPQHF. The chain links TRBV6-6 to TRBJ1-5; weak D call: TRBD1 (6 bases). V was shortened by 6 bases and J by 0 bases, with 15 bases between the two germline ends. The CDR3 is made up of 16 amino acids. From germline, CDR1 is MNHNY and CDR2 SVGAGI (reference sequence).

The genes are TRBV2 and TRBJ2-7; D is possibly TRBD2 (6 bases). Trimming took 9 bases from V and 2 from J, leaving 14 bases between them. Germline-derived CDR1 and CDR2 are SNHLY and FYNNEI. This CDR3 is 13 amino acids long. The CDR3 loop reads CASSSGTPYEQYF. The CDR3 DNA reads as TGTGCCAGTAGCTCCGGGACTCCCTACGAGCAGTACTTC.

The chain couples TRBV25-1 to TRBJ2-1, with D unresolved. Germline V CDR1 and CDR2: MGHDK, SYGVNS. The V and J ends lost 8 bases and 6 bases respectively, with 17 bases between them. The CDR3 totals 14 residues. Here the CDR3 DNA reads TGTGCCAGCCGCGGAATTTCCCAAACCAATGAGCAGTTCTTC. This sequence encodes CASRGISQTNEQFF.